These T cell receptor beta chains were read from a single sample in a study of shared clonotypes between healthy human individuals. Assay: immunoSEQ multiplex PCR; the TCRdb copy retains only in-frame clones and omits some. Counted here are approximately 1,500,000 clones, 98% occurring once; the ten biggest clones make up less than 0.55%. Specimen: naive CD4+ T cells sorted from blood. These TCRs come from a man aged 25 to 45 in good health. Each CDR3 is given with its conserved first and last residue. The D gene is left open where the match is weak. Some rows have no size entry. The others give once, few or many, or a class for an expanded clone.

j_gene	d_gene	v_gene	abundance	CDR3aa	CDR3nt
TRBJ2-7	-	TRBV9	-	CASSVAGGDEQYF	TGTGCCAGCAGCGTAGCCGGGGGAGACGAGCAGTACTTC
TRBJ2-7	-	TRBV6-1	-	CASSDGIYEQYF	TGTGCCAGCAGTGATGGTATCTACGAGCAGTACTTC
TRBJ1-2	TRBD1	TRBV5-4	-	CASSLDRARMDGYTF	TGTGCCAGCAGCCTGGACAGGGCGAGGATGGATGGCTACACCTTC
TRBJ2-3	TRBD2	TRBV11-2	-	CASSRAGGPGDTQYF	TGTGCCAGCAGCCGGGCGGGAGGGCCAGGAGATACGCAGTATTTT
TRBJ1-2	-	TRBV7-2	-	CASSLARGPGGYTF	TGTGCCAGCAGCTTAGCCAGGGGCCCCGGTGGCTACACCTTC
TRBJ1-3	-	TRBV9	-	CASSKEVGASGNTIYF	TGTGCCAGCAGCAAAGAAGTGGGGGCCTCTGGAAACACCATATATTTT
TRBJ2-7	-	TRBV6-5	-	CASSYSGGTYEQYF	TGTGCCAGCAGTTACTCTGGGGGAACCTACGAGCAGTACTTC
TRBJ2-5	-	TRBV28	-	CASSPGPPQETQYF	TGTGCCAGCAGTCCCGGCCCCCCACAAGAGACCCAGTACTTC
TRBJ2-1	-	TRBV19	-	CASSIGSTNEQFF	TGTGCCAGTAGTATCGGCTCAACCAATGAGCAGTTCTTC
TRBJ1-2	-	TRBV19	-	CASSIPRQGRMPANNYGYTF	TGTGCCAGTAGTATCCCCAGGCAGGGCCGTATGCCCGCGAATAACTATGGCTACACCTTC
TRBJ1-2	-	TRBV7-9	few	CASSLGRVNHGYTF	TGTGCCAGCAGCTTAGGGCGGGTCAATCATGGCTACACCTTC
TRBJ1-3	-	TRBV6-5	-	CASSYSGPSGNTIYF	TGTGCCAGCAGTTACTCGGGACCCTCTGGAAACACCATATATTTT
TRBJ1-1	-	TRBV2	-	CASSVQTNTEAFF	TGTGCCAGCAGTGTACAGACGAACACTGAAGCTTTCTTT
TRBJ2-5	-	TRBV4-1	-	CASSQDRAAPYF	TGCGCCAGCAGCCAAGATAGGGCTGCGCCTTACTTC
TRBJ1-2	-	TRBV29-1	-	CSVLGPMYGYTF	TGCAGCGTCCTGGGACCCATGTATGGCTACACCTTC
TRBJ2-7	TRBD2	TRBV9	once	CASSVVAGGPGEQYF	TGTGCCAGCAGCGTAGTGGCGGGAGGGCCGGGGGAGCAGTACTTC
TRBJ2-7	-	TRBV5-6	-	CASSLTLDYEQYF	TGTGCCAGCAGCTTGACGCTCGACTACGAGCAGTACTTC
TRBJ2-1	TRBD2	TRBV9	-	CASSAAPTGRGGNEQFF	TGTGCCAGCAGCGCGGCCCCGACCGGGAGGGGGGGCAATGAGCAGTTCTTC
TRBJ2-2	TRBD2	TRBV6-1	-	CASSGQRETGELFF	TGTGCCAGCAGTGGGCAGCGGGAGACCGGGGAGCTGTTTTTT
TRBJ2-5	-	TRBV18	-	CASLRRRQETQYF	TGTGCCAGCCTCCGCCGCAGGCAAGAGACCCAGTACTTC
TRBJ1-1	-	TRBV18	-	CASSRNKNTEAFF	TGTGCCAGCTCACGTAATAAGAACACTGAAGCTTTCTTT
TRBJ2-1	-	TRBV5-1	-	CASSGKQMYEQFF	TGCGCCAGCAGCGGGAAGCAGATGTATGAGCAGTTCTTC
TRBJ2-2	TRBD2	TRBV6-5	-	CASRYSGRAGELFF	TGTGCCAGCCGGTACAGCGGGAGGGCCGGGGAGCTGTTTTTT
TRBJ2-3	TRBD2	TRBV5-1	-	CASSLPIAGGLDTQYF	TGCGCCAGCAGCTTGCCAATAGCGGGAGGGTTGGACACGCAGTATTTT
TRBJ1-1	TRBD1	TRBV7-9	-	CASSLTGGAGNTEAFF	TGTGCCAGCAGCTTAACAGGGGGCGCAGGAAACACTGAAGCTTTCTTT
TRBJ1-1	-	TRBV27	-	CASSSSGRFSTEAFF	TGTGCCAGCAGCTCCTCCGGGCGTTTCTCCACTGAAGCTTTCTTT
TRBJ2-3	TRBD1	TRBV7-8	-	CASSLYRGRTDTQYF	TGTGCCAGCAGCTTGTACAGGGGGCGGACAGATACGCAGTATTTT
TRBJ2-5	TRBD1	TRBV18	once	CASSVQGASETQYF	TGTGCCAGCTCAGTACAGGGGGCGAGCGAGACCCAGTACTTC
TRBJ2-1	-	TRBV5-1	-	CASSFQDYNEQFF	TGCGCCAGCAGCTTTCAGGACTACAATGAGCAGTTCTTC
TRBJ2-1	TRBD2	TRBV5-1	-	CASSFGTSGSDEQFF	TGCGCCAGCAGCTTCGGGACTAGCGGGAGCGATGAGCAGTTCTTC
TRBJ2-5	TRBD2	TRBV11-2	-	CASSRLAGVVETQYF	TGTGCCAGCAGCAGATTAGCGGGAGTTGTTGAGACCCAGTACTTC
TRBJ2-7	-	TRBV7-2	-	CASSLAKGSRDEQYF	TGTGCCAGCAGCTTAGCAAAGGGGTCCCGGGACGAGCAGTACTTC